The clone carrying this T cell receptor beta chain was detected ten times or more. Its antigen is not identified. The CDR3 totals 12 residues. V lost 2 bases and J 7 bases, leaving 6 bases between the germline ends. Looked up from germline, CDR1 is SEHNR and CDR2 is FQNEAQ (reference sequence). Extraction of total RNA produced a minimum of 6 micrograms from each sample. A J-beta primer mix and a sample-barcoded 5' primer were used in a second PCR of about 7 to 12 cycles. Each cDNA molecule was tagged by a template-switch adaptor with 12 random nucleotides. In TCRdb, the 5' RACE reads were re-called with MiXCR into one record per CDR3 protein. The sample carries about 670,000 distinct CDR3 sequences, roughly half recorded once. This record belongs to a study of blood T cells in healthy people across ages. Notes on the study in general: Higher naive T cell percentage went strongly together with higher TCR beta diversity.

V gene TRBV7-9 combines with J gene TRBJ2-1, with D perhaps matching TRBD2 (5 bases). This receptor was taken from a woman aged 80 or over in good health. The sample comprised blood. The CDR3 spells CASSLTGNEQFF. The CDR3 DNA follows: TGTGCCAGCAGCTTAACGGGAAATGAGCAGTTCTTC.